The T cell receptor (beta chain) described here comes from a study of T cell repertoires in cytomegalovirus infection. Study context: Indications came from public TCR beta signatures; they pointed to CMV infection and to a matching HLA type. Study-wide points: Dominating the ex vivo response were TCR beta clonotypes that were CMV-specific and HLA-C-restricted. The cumulative frequency of public TCR beta families identified carriers of CMV plus the relevant HLA.

Each CDR3 protein gets one entry after TCRdb re-called the reads with MiXCR. Of 250,000 or so distinct CDR3 sequences listed, over 15% are singletons. For this clonotype: Its specificity is not known.

J gave up 6 bases and V 1 base, and 8 bases lay outside the gene matches. Germline CDR1 reads SGHDN; CDR2 reads FVKESK. CDR3 length: 16 residues. The J gene is TRBJ2-7, the V gene TRBV14; 11 bases fit TRBD1. Source material: CD8+ T cells from PBMCs. This clonotype originated in a human donor in good health (CMV status not recorded). Some clones in this sample may be carry-over from other donors' samples. CDR3 residues: CASSQAPDRGLGEQYF. The CDR3 DNA reads as TGTGCCAGCAGCCAAGCCCCGGACAGGGGGCTGGGCGAGCAGTACTTC.